Listed below are T cell receptor beta chains from one sample, sequenced in a study of blood T cell repertoires in COVID-19. TCRdb keeps only in-frame clones here, not all; method: immunoSEQ multiplex PCR. The sample records 50,000 to 75,000 clones, around 82% being singletons. The sequencing input was peripheral blood. The receptors stem from a man in his 60s with COVID-19, enrolled during active disease. The CDR3 runs from the conserved cysteine through the conserved F or W. The D gene is left open where the match is weak. For some rows the clone size is stated as once, few or many, or as a class when expanded; others skip it.

j_call	v_call	clone_size	d_call	cdr3_nt	cdr3_aa
TRBJ2-3	TRBV29-1	NA	TRBD2	TGCAGCGTTGATAGGGGACTAGCGGGAACCACAGATACGCAGTATTTT	CSVDRGLAGTTDTQYF
TRBJ2-7	TRBV7-9	NA	TRBD2	TGTGCCAGCAGCTTGGGCGGGGGGGTCTACGAGCAGTACTTC	CASSLGGGVYEQYF
TRBJ2-3	TRBV12-5	NA	TRBD1	TGTGCTAGTGGCCTGGACAGGGAGGTCACAGATACGCAGTATTTT	CASGLDREVTDTQYF
TRBJ1-2	TRBV29-1	many	NA	TGCAGCGTCTACGGGGGAGTGGTGGCCTATGGCTACACCTTC	CSVYGGVVAYGYTF
TRBJ2-1	TRBV18	NA	NA	TGTGCCAGCTCACCAGATCGGTCCTACAATGAGCAGTTCTTC	CASSPDRSYNEQFF
TRBJ2-5	TRBV10-3	once	TRBD1	TGTGCCATCAGCCGGGACAGTCCAGAGACCCAGTACTTC	CAISRDSPETQYF
TRBJ1-2	TRBV4-1	NA	TRBD1	TGCGCCAGCAGCCCGTTGGGACAGACTTATGGCTACACCTTC	CASSPLGQTYGYTF
TRBJ2-7	TRBV5-1	NA	TRBD1	TGCGCCAGCAGCTTGGGACTCGAGGGGGCGGCACACGAGCAGTACTTC	CASSLGLEGAAHEQYF
TRBJ2-2	TRBV6-5	NA	TRBD1	TGTGCCAGCAGTTCTAACAGGGGCACGAACACCGGGGAGCTGTTTTTT	CASSSNRGTNTGELFF
TRBJ2-5	TRBV5-4	NA	NA	TGTGCCAGCAGCTTGGGGGGGGAAGAGACCCAGTACTTC	CASSLGGEETQYF
TRBJ1-1	TRBV30	NA	NA	TGTGCCTGGAGTGAGGGAACTCACAGGGAAGCTTTCTTT	CAWSEGTHREAFF
TRBJ2-2	TRBV7-3	NA	NA	TGTGCCAGCAGCTTTGACAGCACCGGGGAGCTGTTTTTT	CASSFDSTGELFF
TRBJ2-1	TRBV10-3	NA	TRBD2	TGTGCCATCAGTGAGTCAGCGGGAGCTGGCTCCTACAATGAGCAGTTCTTC	CAISESAGAGSYNEQFF
TRBJ2-7	TRBV19	NA	NA	TGTGCCAGTAGTATTTATTCAGGGACCTACGAGCAGTACTTC	CASSIYSGTYEQYF
TRBJ2-7	TRBV2	NA	NA	TGTGCCAGCAGACCTACACTAGCAGGGAAGTCCTACGAGCAGTACTTC	CASRPTLAGKSYEQYF
TRBJ1-4	TRBV4-1	NA	TRBD1	TGCGCCAGCAGCCAACGTGAGGGGGCGCCTTACGAAAAACTGTTTTTT	CASSQREGAPYEKLFF
TRBJ1-1	TRBV7-9	NA	NA	TGTGCCAGCAGCTTAGTATTAGTGTTCGCGGGGAACACTGAAGCTTTCTTT	CASSLVLVFAGNTEAFF
TRBJ2-1	TRBV10-3	NA	NA	TGTGCCATCAGTGATCATGGGTCCGCCAACACTAGGTACAATGAGCAGTTCTTC	CAISDHGSANTRYNEQFF